This T cell receptor (beta chain) appears in the sequencing data of a study of a mutant IDH1 vaccine in newly diagnosed glioma. Study overall: There were roughly 62% males and approximately 38% females among treated patients, whose mean age was about 38 years.

With respect to this clone: Its antigen is unknown.

Time point in this sample: baseline, week 1 (first vaccination visit). This sample's treatment: pre-vaccination baseline after standard-of-care therapy. TCRdb's copy holds only in-frame clones and misses some; the assay was immunoSEQ multiplex PCR. Of about 54,000 clones listed, roughly 80% are singletons. Study-level findings and limits: Pseudoprogression appeared unlinked to shifts in leading peripheral T cell clonotypes. Immune responses arising from the vaccine appeared in approximately 93% of patients.

The V and J ends lost 10 bases and 3 bases, in that order; junction bases with no gene match: 8. CDR1 MGHDK and CDR2 SYGVNS come from the germline V gene. CDR3 length: 14 amino acids. The receptor's source is a man aged 18 to 30 with glioma. Sample: PBMCs, taken from a glioma patient treated with radiotherapy, temozolomide or both. The rearrangement uses TRBV25-1 and TRBJ2-1; TRBD2 aligns across 8 bases. CDR3 sequence reads: CANARGRLYNEQFF. The DNA for the CDR3 is TGTGCCAACGCGCGCGGGAGGCTCTACAATGAGCAGTTCTTC. The entire variable domain, with the rest obtained from reference TRBV25-1 and TRBJ2-1, is as follows: EADIYQTPRYLVIGTGKKITLECSQTMGHDKMYWYQQDPGMELHLIHYSYGVNSTEKGDLSSESTVSRIRTEHFPLTLESARPSHTSQYLCANARGRLYNEQFFGPGTRLTVL.